The present TCR beta chain was sequenced within a study of shared clonotypes between healthy human individuals. Study-wide background: Donor ages ranged 18 to 49 years: a couple of women, a few men. Findings and limits, study-wide: For sorted subsets, rarefaction showed incomplete sequencing despite large depth.

Comment on this clone: Its antigen is unknown.

Produced via immunoSEQ multiplex PCR; TCRdb's table is partial and in-frame only. The table has some 2 million clones, approximately 95% seen once; the top ten hold 0.13%. The receptor's source is a man younger than 30 in good health. What was sequenced was naive CD4+ T cells sorted from blood. The subset was: CD45RA+ positively selected.

The DNA for the CDR3 is TGTGCCAGCAGCTTAGGCCCCGGGAGGTCCGGCACCGGGGAGCTGTTTTTT. It codes for CASSLGPGRSGTGELFF. The chain carries TRBV7-9 and TRBJ2-2, with 7 positions matching TRBD2. This CDR3 spans 17 amino acids. Trimming at V came to 1 base and at J to 4 bases, leaving 9 bases not matched to a gene. The germline gives CDR1 SEHNR, CDR2 FQNEAQ (reference sequence).